Below, 2 T cell receptor beta chains from the same sample are listed, as sequenced in a study of post-analysis software for immune sequencing data. Findings and limits, study-wide: Patients used about five TRBV segments, including TRBV5-6, TRBV5-1 and TRBV20-1, more often than controls.

These receptors are not linked to any known antigen. The TCR beta cDNA libraries contained unique molecular identifiers. TCRdb reprocessed the PCR reads via MiXCR and lists one record per CDR3 protein. The profile covers about 820,000 distinct CDR3 sequences, with about 57% appearing a single time and 4.6% taken by the ten largest. Input material: blood. The receptors were gathered from a girl aged 10-17 years with multiple sclerosis.

This clonotype appeared a single time. The V gene is TRBV5-1, the J gene TRBJ2-1; TRBD2 is a possible D gene (6 bases). The V and J ends lost 4 bases and 10 bases respectively, with 15 bases between them. Germline CDR1 is SGHRS and CDR2 is YFSETQ. This CDR3 comprises 13 residues. The CDR3 sequence: CASSSPSVGEQFF. The CDR3 DNA reads as TGCGCCAGCAGCAGCCCTAGCGTTGGCGAGCAGTTCTTC.

The chain has TRBV5-6 and TRBJ2-5, with D possibly TRBD1 on 6 matching bases. Germline V gives CDR1 SGHDT, CDR2 YYEEEE. The CDR3 spans 16 residues. The germline V and J ends were trimmed by 4 bases and 5 bases, with 21 bases remaining between them. The CDR3 protein is CASSRLTGQLSETQYF. In DNA, the CDR3 is TGTGCCAGCAGCCGTTTGACAGGTCAGCTTTCGGAGACCCAGTACTTC.